The following is a TCR beta chain sequence with its context. Trimming cost V 5 bases and J 12 bases; bases outside gene matches: 11. Looked up from germline, CDR1 is MNHEY and CDR2 is SMNVEV (reference sequence). CDR3 length: 14 amino acids. These data belong to a study of control samples from healthy donors and cancer patients. The data were produced by immunoSEQ multiplex PCR, yet TCRdb's version contains in-frame clones alone and is incomplete. The data contain more than 75,000 clones, around 80% of them seen just once; the ten biggest clones take up roughly a tenth. The TCR was taken from a woman aged 25 to 39 in good health. The chain combines TRBV27 with TRBJ2-3, with 10 bases aligning to TRBD2. Sequencing was done on a sample of blood. CDR3 DNA sequence: TGTGCCAGCAGTCGCCTAGCGGGGGCCTACTACCAGTATTTT. This sequence encodes CASSRLAGAYYQYF.